This T cell receptor (beta chain) was recovered during a study of technical replicates of blood from a few donors. Per germline, CDR1 MDHEN and CDR2 SYDVKM. V lost 4 bases and J lost 4; bases outside the gene matches: 6. The CDR3 runs 14 residues. The method was immunoSEQ multiplex PCR; TCRdb's version includes in-frame clones alone and lacks a portion of them. Of tens of thousands of clones listed, 96% were seen once; the top ten hold about 0.38%. J is TRBJ2-7 and V is TRBV28; 8 bases are a match to TRBD1. Sequencing was done on a sample of T cells isolated from PBMCs. The TCR sequence derives from a human donor in good health. CDR3 loop: CASSSQGALYEQYF. CDR3 coding DNA: TGTGCCAGCAGTTCCCAGGGGGCCCTATACGAGCAGTACTTC.